The 2 T cell receptor beta chains presented below share a single source sample, sequenced in a study of regulatory T cells in long-lasting Graves disease. Described time point: newly diagnosed GD, antithyroid drugs for less than 3 months. The TCR library was made from RNA extracted from PBMCs. Arm-PCR of CDR3 regions with iRepertoire HTBI primers generated TCR beta libraries. TCRdb reprocessed the multiplex PCR reads via MiXCR and lists one record per CDR3 protein. The sample records a few hundred thousand distinct CDR3 sequences, 13% being singletons. These data also formed part of another study, on T cells in Graves' hyperthyroidism and ophthalmopathy.

The sample here was peripheral blood mononuclear cells (PBMCs), taken at new diagnosis, from a patient treated with antithyroid drugs. These receptor sequences come from a man aged 25 to 40 with Graves disease.

This clonotype has ten or more counts. The gene calls are TRBV5-1 and TRBJ2-7; 9 bases align to TRBD1. Unmatched junction bases numbered 6, after V lost 7 bases and J lost 1 base. Germline V lookup: CDR1 SGHRS, CDR2 YFSETQ. The length of the CDR3 is 14 residues. The CDR3 nucleotides are TGCGCCAGCGGACAGGGGCCCACTTCCTACGAGCAGTACTTC. Translation gives CASGQGPTSYEQYF.

This clonotype has at least ten counts. CDR3 sequence: CASSFGGSKLSYEQYF. CDR3 nucleotide sequence: TGTGCCAGCAGTTTTGGTGGCAGCAAACTCTCCTACGAGCAGTACTTC. The chain uses TRBV27 and TRBJ2-7; D not resolved. CDR1 MNHEY and CDR2 SMNVEV come from the germline V gene (reference sequence). The CDR3 has 16 amino acids. V lost 3 bases and J 0 bases, leaving 15 bases between the germline ends.